This T cell receptor beta chain was identified during a study of blood T cell repertoires in COVID-19. Study summary: Italy, Spain and the United States were the sources of the convalescent and acute COVID-19 samples. PBMCs, B-cell-depleted T cells, or T cells were the source of the cDNA or gDNA that made up the material.

This CDR3 is built from 14 residues. Germline CDR1 SQVTM, CDR2 ANQGSEA. J gave up 9 bases and V 3 bases, and 10 bases lay outside the gene matches. Under the authors' procedure: Nucleated cell number was recorded as an estimate derived from reference gene primer amplification. The assay was immunoSEQ multiplex PCR, and TCRdb's table has in-frame clones only and misses some. D and trimming were read from the DNA, whereas the V and J calls and clone size are those reported in that table. The sample has about 83,000 clones, around 80% seen once; the top ten hold less than 20%. The specimen sequenced was peripheral blood. The receptor's source is a woman of 80 years or more with active or convalescent COVID-19. V gene TRBV29-1 combines with J gene TRBJ2-1; 8 bases align to TRBD2. The CDR3 coding sequence is TGCAGCGTTGATGGTCCGGGGGGGCTGGGTGAGCAGTTCTTC. It yields the protein CSVDGPGGLGEQFF.